The clone carrying this TCR beta chain was recorded a few times. The sample comes from a study of blood T cell repertoires in COVID-19. Study in general: PBMCs, B-cell-depleted T cells, or T cells were the source of the cDNA or gDNA that made up the material.

TCRdb keeps only in-frame clones here, not all; method: immunoSEQ multiplex PCR. The sample consists of about 240,000 clones, almost 85% of them appearing once. CDR1 and CDR2 (germline): GTSNPN, SVGIG (reference sequence). V shed 5 bases and J 8 bases; nucleotides not matched to a gene: 14. The CDR3 extends over 14 amino acids. This TCR derives from a man aged 50-60 years with COVID-19, enrolled during active disease. J is TRBJ1-2 and V is TRBV30; 7 bases agree with TRBD1. The sample was peripheral blood. The CDR3 sequence: CAWEPHTGAQGYTF. For the CDR3, the DNA is TGTGCCTGGGAACCTCATACAGGGGCCCAGGGCTACACCTTC.